A single sample gave rise to the 3 T cell receptor beta chains below, sequenced in a study of T cells after yellow fever vaccination. Each CDR3 protein gets one entry after TCRdb re-called the 5' RACE reads with MiXCR. The sample records about 210,000 distinct CDR3 sequences, approximately 3% being singletons. The specimen comprised CD4+ T cells sorted from PBMCs, sampled 10 days after the yellow fever booster vaccination. These receptors came from a man in his late teens or twenties who received the YFV17D yellow fever vaccine.

The rearrangement uses TRBV5-1 and TRBJ1-1; TRBD1 is a possible D gene (5 bases). V was clipped by 4 bases and J by 7 bases, with 14 bases between them. This CDR3 comprises 13 residues. Looked up from germline, CDR1 is SGHRS and CDR2 is YFSETQ. The CDR3 sequence is CASSPDMGIEAFF. CDR3 DNA sequence: TGCGCCAGCAGCCCGGACATGGGGATTGAAGCTTTCTTT.

This clonotype was observed at least ten times. The chain has TRBV7-3 and TRBJ2-2; 7 nucleotides align to TRBD2. The CDR3 is 17 residues long. V trimming: 0 bases; J trimming: 0 bases; junction bases outside the gene matches: 4. Germline V gene data show CDR1 as SGHTA and CDR2 as FQGTGA. CDR3 sequence reads: CASSLTSRGANTGELFF. The CDR3 DNA follows: TGTGCCAGCAGCTTAACATCACGGGGGGCGAACACCGGGGAGCTGTTTTTT. Combining the CDR3 with reference TRBV7-3 and TRBJ2-2 gives the whole variable domain GAGVSQTPSNKVTEKGKYVELRCDPISGHTALYWYRQSLGQGPEFLIYFQGTGAADDSGLPNDRFFAVRPEGSVSTLKIQRTERGDSAVYLCASSLTSRGANTGELFFGEGSRLTVL.

This clonotype was seen more than once but under ten times. The chain carries TRBV19 and TRBJ2-5; 7 nucleotides match TRBD2. V trimming: 5 bases; J trimming: 2 bases; junction bases outside the gene matches: 5. The CDR3 runs 14 residues. Looked up from germline, CDR1 is LNHDA and CDR2 is SQIVND (reference sequence). The CDR3: CASSSGAGQETQYF. CDR3 bases: TGTGCCAGTAGTTCAGGAGCGGGGCAAGAGACCCAGTACTTC.